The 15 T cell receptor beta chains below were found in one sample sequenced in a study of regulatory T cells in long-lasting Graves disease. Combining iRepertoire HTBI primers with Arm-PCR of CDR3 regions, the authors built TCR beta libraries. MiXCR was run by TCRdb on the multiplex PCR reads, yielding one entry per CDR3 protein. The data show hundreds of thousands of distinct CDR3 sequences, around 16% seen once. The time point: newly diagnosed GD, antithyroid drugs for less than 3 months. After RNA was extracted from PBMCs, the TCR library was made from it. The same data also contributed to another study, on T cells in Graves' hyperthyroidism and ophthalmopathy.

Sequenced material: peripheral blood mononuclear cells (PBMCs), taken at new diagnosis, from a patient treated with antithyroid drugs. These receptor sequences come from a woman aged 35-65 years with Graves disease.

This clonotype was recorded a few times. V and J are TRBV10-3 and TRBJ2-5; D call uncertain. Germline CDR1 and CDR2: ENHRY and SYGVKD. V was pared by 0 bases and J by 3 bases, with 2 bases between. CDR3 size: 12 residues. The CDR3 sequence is CAISESKETQYF. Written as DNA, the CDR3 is TGTGCCATCAGTGAGTCGAAAGAGACCCAGTACTTC.

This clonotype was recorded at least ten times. CDR3 bases: TGCAGTGCTAGTTCCAGCAGGGGGGTGAGAGATACGCAGTATTTT. Translation: CSASSSRGVRDTQYF. J is TRBJ2-3 and V is TRBV20-1; the D gene is possibly TRBD1 (7 bases). This CDR3 spans 15 amino acids. The germline CDR1 and CDR2 sequences are DFQATT and SNEGSKA (reference sequence). Trimming removed 3 bases from V and 5 bases from J, with 18 bases in between.

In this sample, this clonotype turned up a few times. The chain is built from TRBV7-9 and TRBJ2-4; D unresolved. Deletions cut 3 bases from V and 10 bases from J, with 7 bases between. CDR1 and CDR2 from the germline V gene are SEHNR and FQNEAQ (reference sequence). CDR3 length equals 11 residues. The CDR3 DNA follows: TGTGCCAGCAGCTTGGAAGGGATTCAGTACTTC. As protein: CASSLEGIQYF.

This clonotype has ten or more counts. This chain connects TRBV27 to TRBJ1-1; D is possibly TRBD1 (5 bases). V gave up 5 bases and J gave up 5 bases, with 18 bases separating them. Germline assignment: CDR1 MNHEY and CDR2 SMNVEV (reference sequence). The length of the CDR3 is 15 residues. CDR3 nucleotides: TGTGCCAGCAGTCTCGGATCACCGGGGGGGACTGAAGCTTTCTTT. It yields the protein CASSLGSPGGTEAFF.

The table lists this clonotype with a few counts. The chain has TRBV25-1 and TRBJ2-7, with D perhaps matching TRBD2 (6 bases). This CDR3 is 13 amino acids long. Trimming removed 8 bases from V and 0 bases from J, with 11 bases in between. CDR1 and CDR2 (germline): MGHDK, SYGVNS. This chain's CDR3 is CASRGFNSYEQYF. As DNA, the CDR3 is TGTGCCAGCCGGGGGTTCAACTCCTACGAGCAGTACTTC.

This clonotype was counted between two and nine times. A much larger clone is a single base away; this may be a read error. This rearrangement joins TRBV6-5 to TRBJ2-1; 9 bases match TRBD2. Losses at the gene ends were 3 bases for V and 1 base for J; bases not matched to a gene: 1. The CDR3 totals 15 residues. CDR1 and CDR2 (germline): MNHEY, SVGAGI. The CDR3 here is CASSYSGGSYNEQFF. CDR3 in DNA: TGTGCCAGCAGTTATAGCGGGGGTTCCTACAATGAGCAGTTCTTC.

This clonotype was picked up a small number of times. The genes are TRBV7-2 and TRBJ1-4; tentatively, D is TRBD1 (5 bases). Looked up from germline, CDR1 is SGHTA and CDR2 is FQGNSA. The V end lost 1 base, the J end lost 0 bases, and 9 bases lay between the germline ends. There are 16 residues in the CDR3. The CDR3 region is CASSLGGMSTNEKLFF. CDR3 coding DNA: TGTGCCAGCAGCTTAGGGGGCATGTCAACTAATGAAAAACTGTTTTTT. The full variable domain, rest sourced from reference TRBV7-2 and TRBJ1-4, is GAGVSQSPSNKVTEKGKDVELRCDPISGHTALYWYRQSLGQGLEFLIYFQGNSAPDKSGLPSDRFSAERTGGSVSTLTIQRTQQEDSAVYLCASSLGGMSTNEKLFFGSGTQLSVL.

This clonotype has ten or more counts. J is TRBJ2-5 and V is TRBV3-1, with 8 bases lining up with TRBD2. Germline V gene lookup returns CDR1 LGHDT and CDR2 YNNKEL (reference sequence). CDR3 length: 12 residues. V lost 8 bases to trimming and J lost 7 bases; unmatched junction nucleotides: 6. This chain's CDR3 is CASYQRGRTQYF. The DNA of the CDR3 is TGTGCCAGCTACCAGCGGGGGAGGACCCAGTACTTC.

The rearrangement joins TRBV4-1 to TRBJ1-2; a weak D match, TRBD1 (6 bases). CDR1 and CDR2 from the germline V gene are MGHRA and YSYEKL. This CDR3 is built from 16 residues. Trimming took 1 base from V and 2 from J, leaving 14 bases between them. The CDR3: CASSQVSGTPNYGYTF. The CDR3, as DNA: TGCGCCAGCAGCCAAGTTTCAGGGACACCAAACTATGGCTACACCTTC.

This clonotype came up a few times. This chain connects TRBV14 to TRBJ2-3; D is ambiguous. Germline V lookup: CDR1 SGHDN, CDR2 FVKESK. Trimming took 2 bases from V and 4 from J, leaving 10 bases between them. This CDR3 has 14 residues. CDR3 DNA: TGTGCCAGCAGCCAAATTCCCGGAGCAGATACGCAGTATTTT. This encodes CASSQIPGADTQYF. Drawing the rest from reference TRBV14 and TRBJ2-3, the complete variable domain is EAGVTQFPSHSVIEKGQTVTLRCDPISGHDNLYWYRRVMGKEIKFLLHFVKESKQDESGMPNNRFLAERTGGTYSTLKVQPAELEDSGVYFCASSQIPGADTQYFGPGTRLTVL.

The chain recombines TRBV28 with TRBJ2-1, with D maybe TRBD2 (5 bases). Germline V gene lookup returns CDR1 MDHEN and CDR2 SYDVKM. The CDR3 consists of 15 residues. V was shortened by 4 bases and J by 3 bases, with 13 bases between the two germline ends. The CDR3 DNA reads TGTGCCAGCAGTTATATCCCAGGAGGCTACAATGAGCAGTTCTTC. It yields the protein CASSYIPGGYNEQFF.

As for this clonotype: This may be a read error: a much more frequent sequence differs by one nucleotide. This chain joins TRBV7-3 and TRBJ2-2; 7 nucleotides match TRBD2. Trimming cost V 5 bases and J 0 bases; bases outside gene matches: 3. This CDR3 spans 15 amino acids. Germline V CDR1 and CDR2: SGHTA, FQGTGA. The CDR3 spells CASSHGGSNTGELFF. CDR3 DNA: TGTGCCAGCAGCCACGGGGGGTCGAACACCGGGGAGCTGTTTTTT.

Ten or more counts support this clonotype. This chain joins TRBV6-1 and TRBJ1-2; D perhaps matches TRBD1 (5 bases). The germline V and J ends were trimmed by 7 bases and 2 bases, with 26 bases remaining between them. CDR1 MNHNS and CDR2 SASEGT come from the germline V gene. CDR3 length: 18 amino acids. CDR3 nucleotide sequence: TGTGCCAGCATATACACCGACAGAGCTCTCTCCCTAAACTATGGCTACACCTTC. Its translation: CASIYTDRALSLNYGYTF.

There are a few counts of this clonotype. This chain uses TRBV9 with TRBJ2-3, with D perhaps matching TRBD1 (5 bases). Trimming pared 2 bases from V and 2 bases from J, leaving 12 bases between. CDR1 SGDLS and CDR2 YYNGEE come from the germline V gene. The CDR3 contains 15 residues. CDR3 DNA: TGTGCCAGCAGCGTGGGGCAGGGCCCCACAGATACGCAGTATTTT. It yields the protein CASSVGQGPTDTQYF.

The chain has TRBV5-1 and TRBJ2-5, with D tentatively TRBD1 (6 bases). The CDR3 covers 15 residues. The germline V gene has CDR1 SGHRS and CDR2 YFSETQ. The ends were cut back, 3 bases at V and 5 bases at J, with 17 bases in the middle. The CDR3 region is CASSSYTGLGETQYF. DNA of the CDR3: TGCGCCAGCAGCTCTTACACAGGGTTGGGGGAGACCCAGTACTTC.